Listed here are 23 T cell receptor beta chains from one sample, sequenced in a study of neurological immune-mediated disorders. TCRdb independently ran MiXCR on the 5' RACE reads; one entry per CDR3 protein. Of 60,000 or so distinct CDR3 sequences listed, about 10% were seen once; the top ten hold roughly 1.9%. The sequenced material came from PBMCs. These receptors all stem from a man aged 55 to 70 in good health.

This clonotype was picked up many times. V usage is TRBV5-1 and J usage is TRBJ2-7; TRBD1 matches at 9 bases. CDR1 and CDR2 (germline): SGHRS, YFSETQ. The CDR3 covers 14 residues. The V gene end was trimmed by 6 bases and the J gene end by 2 bases; junction bases not matched to a gene: 6. CDR3 nucleotide sequence: TGCGCCAGCACGCCGACAGGGGGTACCTACGAGCAGTACTTC. Translation gives CASTPTGGTYEQYF.

The chain couples TRBV20-1 to TRBJ2-1; 9 bases agree with TRBD2. J was trimmed by 5 bases and V by 4 bases; bases with no gene match: 9. Per the germline V gene, CDR1 is DFQATT and CDR2 is SNEGSKA (reference sequence). The CDR3 runs 15 residues. The chain's CDR3 is CSATGLAVGNNEQFF. Written as DNA, the CDR3 is TGCAGTGCTACGGGACTAGCTGTGGGGAACAATGAGCAGTTCTTC.

This clonotype was observed a few times. The CDR3 DNA reads as TGTGCCAGCTCACCAAACCATATGGGTGACAACACCATATATTTT. It specifies CASSPNHMGDNTIYF. This chain joins TRBV18 and TRBJ1-3; D is unclear. Trimming left V 2 bases short and J 7 bases short, with 15 bases between. Per the germline V gene, CDR1 is KGHSH and CDR2 is LQKENI. The CDR3 contains 15 residues.

Ten or more counts support this clonotype. This chain links TRBV20-1 with TRBJ2-7; perhaps TRBD1 as D (5 bases). This CDR3 comprises 14 residues. CDR1 is DFQATT and CDR2 is SNEGSKA in the germline V gene (reference sequence). Trimming removed 3 bases from V and 0 bases from J, with 12 bases in between. Written as DNA, the CDR3 is TGCAGTGCTAGCGCAGGGAAAGGCTCCTACGAGCAGTACTTC. Protein sequence: CSASAGKGSYEQYF.

This clonotype was observed at least ten times. The chain employs TRBV20-1 and TRBJ2-3; D is undetermined. There are 14 residues in the CDR3. The V and J ends lost 3 bases and 1 base respectively, with 11 bases between them. CDR1 and CDR2 (germline): DFQATT, SNEGSKA (reference sequence). CDR3 loop: CSARSGVGTDTQYF. For the CDR3, the DNA is TGCAGTGCTAGGAGTGGGGTTGGCACAGATACGCAGTATTTT.

In its sample, this clonotype was seen many times. The V call is TRBV3-1, the J call TRBJ2-7; 13 bases are shared with TRBD2. The V segment lost 4 bases and the J segment 9 bases; nucleotides outside the gene matches: 9. CDR1 and CDR2 (germline): LGHDT, YNNKEL (reference sequence). This CDR3 has 15 amino acids. CDR3 residues: CASSPWTSGGEGQYF. CDR3 nucleotide sequence: TGTGCCAGCAGCCCATGGACTAGCGGGGGAGAGGGGCAGTACTTC.

The chain carries TRBV14 and TRBJ2-3; D may be TRBD1 (5 bases). The CDR3 consists of 14 residues. Looked up from germline, CDR1 is SGHDN and CDR2 is FVKESK. The ends were cut back, 0 bases at V and 6 bases at J, with 10 bases in the middle. CDR3 nucleotides: TGTGCCAGCAGCCAAGAGGACATCCATGATACGCAGTATTTT. As protein: CASSQEDIHDTQYF.

In this sample, this clonotype turned up many times. The chain employs TRBV27 and TRBJ2-2; 10 nucleotides match TRBD2. Per germline, CDR1 MNHEY and CDR2 SMNVEV (reference sequence). The CDR3 consists of 16 residues. J gave up 2 bases and V 5 bases, and 5 bases lay outside the gene matches. The CDR3 is CASSRRTSGNTGELFF. Here the CDR3 DNA reads TGTGCCAGCAGTCGGAGGACTAGCGGTAACACCGGGGAGCTGTTTTTT.

V is TRBV7-2 and J is TRBJ2-6, with D perhaps matching TRBD1 (5 bases). This CDR3 contains 15 residues. The ends were cut back, 2 bases at V and 2 bases at J, with 7 bases in the middle. In germline, CDR1 is SGHTA, CDR2 FQGNSA. The CDR3 loop is CASSLTGPGANVLTF. DNA of the CDR3: TGTGCCAGCAGCTTAACAGGACCTGGGGCCAACGTCCTGACTTTC.

In this sample, this clonotype turned up a few times. This chain connects TRBV14 to TRBJ2-1; D remains ambiguous. Trimming cost V 4 bases and J 9 bases, with 16 bases left between them. The CDR3 runs to 14 residues. Germline V gene data show CDR1 as SGHDN and CDR2 as FVKESK. In nucleotides, the CDR3 is TGTGCCAGCAGCCCGGGCCGGGCGAAGGGTGAGCAGTTCTTC. It encodes CASSPGRAKGEQFF.

This clonotype appeared many times. V is TRBV7-2 and J is TRBJ1-3, with D unclear. This CDR3 comprises 14 residues. Trimming took off 1 base at V and 4 bases at J, with 8 bases between the two ends. Per the germline V gene, CDR1 is SGHTA and CDR2 is FQGNSA. CDR3 sequence: CASSLEVGGNTIYF. CDR3 bases: TGTGCCAGCAGCTTAGAGGTCGGAGGAAACACCATATATTTT.

This clonotype was seen many times. The rearrangement joins TRBV10-1 to TRBJ1-1; no firm D call. This CDR3 region has 11 residues. Germline V CDR1 and CDR2: WNHNN, SYGVQD (reference sequence). Trimming pared 8 bases from V and 1 base from J, leaving 5 bases between. CDR3 amino acids: CASLQNTEAFF. The CDR3 DNA is TGCGCCAGCCTCCAGAACACTGAAGCTTTCTTT.

The sample holds many counts of this clonotype. The CDR3 region has the DNA TGCGCCAGCAGCTTGGGGGGACAGTTAGGCGATACGCAGTATTTT. Protein sequence: CASSLGGQLGDTQYF. The rearrangement joins TRBV5-1 to TRBJ2-3; 7 nucleotides match TRBD1. The J segment lost 6 bases and the V segment lost 0 bases, leaving 7 bases of the junction unmatched. Germline loops: CDR1 SGHRS, CDR2 YFSETQ. This CDR3 region has 15 residues.

This clonotype was observed a handful of times. This chain joins TRBV6-5 and TRBJ2-3; D call uncertain. Germline CDR1 MNHEY, CDR2 SVGAGI. CDR3 length equals 14 residues. V lost 3 bases, J lost 0 bases, and 7 bases lay in between. The CDR3 protein is CASSYFDSTDTQYF. For the CDR3, the DNA is TGTGCCAGCAGTTATTTTGACAGCACAGATACGCAGTATTTT.

V and J are TRBV5-1 and TRBJ1-1, with 8 bases matching TRBD1. Germline trimming cut 6 bases from V and 1 base from J; bases unmatched to any gene: 8. The CDR3 is made up of 15 amino acids. CDR1 is SGHRS and CDR2 is YFSETQ in the germline V gene. The CDR3 coding sequence is TGCGCCAGCAACTACCCGGACAGGGAGAACACTGAAGCTTTCTTT. As protein: CASNYPDRENTEAFF.

This clonotype came up many times. This rearrangement joins TRBV28 to TRBJ2-1; 8 nucleotides align to TRBD2. The V gene's germline CDR1 is MDHEN and CDR2 SYDVKM. V lost 6 bases to trimming and J lost 5 bases; unmatched junction nucleotides: 12. This CDR3 spans 16 amino acids. This CDR3 is CASSHPGGETNNEQFF. In DNA, the CDR3 is TGTGCCAGCAGCCATCCGGGGGGGGAAACTAACAATGAGCAGTTCTTC.

This clonotype was observed at least ten times. The V and J genes are TRBV5-1 and TRBJ1-1, with TRBD1 identical over 9 bases. After removal of 0 bases from V and 8 bases from J, the junction contained 14 bases not matched to a gene. There are 17 residues in the CDR3. Germline CDR1 SGHRS, CDR2 YFSETQ. CDR3: CASSLGGQGRGPPEAFF. Here the CDR3 DNA reads TGCGCCAGCAGCTTGGGGGGACAGGGAAGGGGACCCCCAGAAGCTTTCTTT.

The table lists this clonotype with many counts. V usage is TRBV7-2 and J usage is TRBJ2-5; tentative D call: TRBD2 (6 bases). This CDR3 comprises 16 residues. V was pared by 1 base and J by 6 bases, with 18 bases between. Germline CDR1 and CDR2: SGHTA and FQGNSA. CDR3 sequence reads: CASSLVRVGGSKTQYF. For the CDR3, the DNA is TGTGCCAGCAGCTTAGTCCGAGTGGGGGGAAGTAAGACCCAGTACTTC.

The gene calls are TRBV5-1 and TRBJ1-1; unclear D gene. The CDR3 has 14 amino acids. Trimming removed 0 bases at V and 2 bases at J, with 8 bases between. Germline values: CDR1 SGHRS, CDR2 YFSETQ. This CDR3 reads CASSLVADNTEAFF. The CDR3, as DNA: TGCGCCAGCAGCTTGGTGGCAGACAACACTGAAGCTTTCTTT.

This clonotype has ten or more counts. The chain joins TRBV5-1 to TRBJ1-1; a weak D match, TRBD1 (5 bases). This CDR3 has 15 residues. Trimming cost V 4 bases and J 2 bases, with 15 bases left between them. CDR1 is SGHRS, CDR2 YFSETQ, per germline. CDR3 nucleotide sequence: TGCGCCAGCAGCCCCTCGTGGGACCTAAACACTGAAGCTTTCTTT. Its translation is CASSPSWDLNTEAFF.

There are a few counts of this clonotype. This rearrangement joins TRBV10-3 to TRBJ2-3, with D tentatively TRBD2 (7 bases). V lost 6 bases and J lost 5, with 15 bases in between. CDR3 length: 14 residues. The V gene's germline CDR1 is ENHRY and CDR2 SYGVKD. CDR3 region: CAIRAGAQEDTQYF. Here the CDR3 DNA reads TGTGCCATCAGGGCGGGGGCCCAGGAAGATACGCAGTATTTT.

This clonotype has a handful of counts. The J gene is TRBJ2-7, the V gene TRBV28; 7 bases fit TRBD1. This CDR3 contains 15 residues. After removal of 5 bases from V and 5 bases from J, the junction contained 12 bases not matched to a gene. Germline-derived CDR1 and CDR2 are MDHEN and SYDVKM. The CDR3 reads CASSARGKSINEQYF. The CDR3 bases are TGTGCCAGCAGTGCCAGGGGGAAGTCAATCAACGAGCAGTACTTC.

This clonotype occurred many times. The chain combines TRBV7-3 with TRBJ1-3; no definite D call. This CDR3 has 15 residues. Germline assignment: CDR1 SGHTA and CDR2 FQGTGA. V was clipped by 6 bases and J by 9 bases, with 21 bases between them. DNA of the CDR3: TGTGCCAGCAGTCCCTCCGGGCAGGATTTGGTCACCATATATTTT. Protein sequence: CASSPSGQDLVTIYF. The full variable domain, completed using reference TRBV7-3 and TRBJ1-3, is GAGVSQTPSNKVTEKGKYVELRCDPISGHTALYWYRQSLGQGPEFLIYFQGTGAADDSGLPNDRFFAVRPEGSVSTLKIQRTERGDSAVYLCASSPSGQDLVTIYFGEGSWLTVV.